These T cell receptor beta chains were read from a single sample in a study of blood T cells in healthy people across ages. TCRdb recomputed calls from the 5' RACE reads with MiXCR, one row per CDR3 protein. The sample lists 1.5 million to 2 million distinct CDR3 sequences; about 50% were seen once. The sequenced material came from blood. All receptors come from a woman aged 40 to 50 in good health. CDR3s include the opening cysteine and the closing phenylalanine or tryptophan. D genes are given only for firm matches. Part of the rows lack a size; the others show once, few, many or a class for expanded clones.

v_call: TRBV6-6; clone_size: .; d_call: TRBD1; j_call: TRBJ2-3; cdr3_aa: CAGTKVPGQGGTDTQYF; cdr3_nt: TGTGCCGGCACCAAAGTACCGGGACAGGGTGGTACAGATACGCAGTATTTT
v_call: TRBV29-1; clone_size: .; d_call: TRBD1; j_call: TRBJ1-2; cdr3_aa: CSTPDVDRGLLNYGYTF; cdr3_nt: TGCAGCACACCGGATGTAGACAGGGGACTCCTAAACTATGGCTACACCTTC
v_call: TRBV5-1; clone_size: .; d_call: TRBD2; j_call: TRBJ2-7; cdr3_aa: CASSYTGAGGINEQYF; cdr3_nt: TGCGCCAGCAGCTATACCGGAGCGGGGGGGATCAATGAGCAGTACTTC
v_call: TRBV10-3; clone_size: once; d_call: .; j_call: TRBJ1-1; cdr3_aa: CAISEPTGLNMNTEAFF; cdr3_nt: TGTGCCATCAGTGAGCCGACAGGATTAAACATGAACACTGAAGCTTTCTTT
v_call: TRBV5-1; clone_size: .; d_call: .; j_call: TRBJ2-5; cdr3_aa: CASSLTLAELGETQYF; cdr3_nt: TGCGCCAGCAGCTTGACTTTAGCGGAATTGGGTGAGACCCAGTACTTC
v_call: TRBV6-5; clone_size: few; d_call: TRBD1; j_call: TRBJ2-4; cdr3_aa: CASSYSRQGVAKNIQYF; cdr3_nt: TGTGCCAGCAGTTACTCCCGACAGGGGGTAGCCAAAAACATTCAGTACTTC
v_call: TRBV4-3; clone_size: .; d_call: .; j_call: TRBJ2-7; cdr3_aa: CASSQGFLAGTYEQYF; cdr3_nt: TGCGCCAGCAGCCAAGGATTTTTGGCGGGGACCTACGAGCAGTACTTC
v_call: TRBV28; clone_size: .; d_call: .; j_call: TRBJ1-1; cdr3_aa: CASSLGAQGNTEAFF; cdr3_nt: TGTGCCAGCAGTTTAGGAGCCCAGGGGAACACTGAAGCTTTCTTT
v_call: TRBV6-2/TRBV6-3; clone_size: few; d_call: .; j_call: TRBJ2-6; cdr3_aa: CASSFGEVSGANVLTF; cdr3_nt: TGTGCCAGCAGTTTTGGGGAAGTCTCTGGGGCCAACGTCCTGACTTTC
v_call: TRBV7-9; clone_size: .; d_call: .; j_call: TRBJ2-3; cdr3_aa: CASSLYPFRETKTDTQYF; cdr3_nt: TGTGCCAGCAGCCTCTATCCATTTCGGGAAACCAAGACAGATACGCAGTATTTT
v_call: TRBV4-1; clone_size: .; d_call: TRBD1; j_call: TRBJ2-7; cdr3_aa: CASSQIDWRQGTSYEQYF; cdr3_nt: TGCGCCAGCAGCCAAATCGATTGGAGACAGGGGACCTCCTACGAGCAGTACTTC
v_call: TRBV21-1; clone_size: few; d_call: .; j_call: TRBJ2-5; cdr3_aa: CASSKEEKKGDTGTQETQYF; cdr3_nt: TGTGCCAGCAGCAAAGAGGAGAAAAAGGGGGACACAGGAACTCAAGAGACCCAGTACTTC
v_call: TRBV29-1; clone_size: few; d_call: .; j_call: TRBJ2-1; cdr3_aa: CSAKNRLAYNEQFF; cdr3_nt: TGCAGCGCAAAGAACAGATTAGCCTACAATGAGCAGTTCTTC
v_call: TRBV29-1; clone_size: .; d_call: .; j_call: TRBJ2-7; cdr3_aa: CSIAHGYYEQYF; cdr3_nt: TGCAGCATTGCGCACGGCTACTACGAGCAGTACTTC